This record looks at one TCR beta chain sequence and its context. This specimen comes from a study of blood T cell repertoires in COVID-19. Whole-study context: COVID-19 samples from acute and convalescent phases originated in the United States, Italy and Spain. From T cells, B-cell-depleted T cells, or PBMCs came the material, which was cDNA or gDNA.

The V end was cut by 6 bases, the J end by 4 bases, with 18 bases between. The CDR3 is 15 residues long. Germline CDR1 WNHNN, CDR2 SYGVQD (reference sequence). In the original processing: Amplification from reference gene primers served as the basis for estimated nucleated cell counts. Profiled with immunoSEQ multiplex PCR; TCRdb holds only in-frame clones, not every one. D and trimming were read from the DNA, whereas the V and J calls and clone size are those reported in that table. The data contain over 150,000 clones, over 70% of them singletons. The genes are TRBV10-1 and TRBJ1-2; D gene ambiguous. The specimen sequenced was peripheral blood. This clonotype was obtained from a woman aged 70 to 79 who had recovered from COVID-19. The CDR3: CASRPRRGEGYGYTF. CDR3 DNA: TGCGCCAGCAGACCCAGACGCGGGGAGGGCTATGGCTACACCTTC.